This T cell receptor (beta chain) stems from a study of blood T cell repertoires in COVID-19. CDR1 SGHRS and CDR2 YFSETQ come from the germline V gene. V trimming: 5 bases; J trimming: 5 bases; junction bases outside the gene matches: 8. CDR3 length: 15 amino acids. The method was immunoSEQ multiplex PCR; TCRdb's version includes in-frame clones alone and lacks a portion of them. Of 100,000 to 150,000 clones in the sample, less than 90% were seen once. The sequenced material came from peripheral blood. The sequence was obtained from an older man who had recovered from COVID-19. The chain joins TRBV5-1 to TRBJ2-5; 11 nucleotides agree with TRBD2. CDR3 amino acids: CASRPTSGSKETQYF. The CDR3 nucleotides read TGCGCCAGCAGGCCAACTAGCGGGAGTAAGGAGACCCAGTACTTC.